The rows below give T cell receptor beta chains drawn from one sample of a study of shared clonotypes between healthy human individuals. The method was immunoSEQ multiplex PCR; TCRdb's version includes in-frame clones alone and lacks a portion of them. The repertoire consists of around 2.3 million clones, with approximately 94% occurring once and the leading ten covering roughly 0.13%. Sequenced input: naive CD4+ T cells sorted from blood. These receptors were taken from a man aged 18 to 30 in good health. The CDR3 runs from the conserved cysteine through the conserved F or W. A D gene is named only where the DNA matches it firmly. Rows give clone size only sometimes, using once, few, many, or a class for an expanded clone.

v_call: TRBV18; clone_size: -; j_call: TRBJ2-7; d_call: -; cdr3_nt: TGTGCCAGCTCACCACGGCTGGGATACGAGCAGTACTTC; cdr3_aa: CASSPRLGYEQYF
v_call: TRBV27; clone_size: -; j_call: TRBJ1-6; d_call: -; cdr3_nt: TGTGCCAGCAGTCGAGGACTGATGGCTAATTCACCCCTCCACTTT; cdr3_aa: CASSRGLMANSPLHF
v_call: TRBV30; clone_size: -; j_call: TRBJ1-5; d_call: -; cdr3_nt: TGTGCCTGGACCCCCATTCAGCCCCAGCATTTT; cdr3_aa: CAWTPIQPQHF
v_call: TRBV7-9; clone_size: -; j_call: TRBJ1-2; d_call: TRBD1; cdr3_nt: TGTGCCAGCAGCCACCGGGACAGCTATGGCTACACCTTC; cdr3_aa: CASSHRDSYGYTF
v_call: TRBV6-6; clone_size: -; j_call: TRBJ2-3; d_call: -; cdr3_nt: TGTGCCAGCAGTTACTCCGAGGCCCAGGTCGGGGATACGCAGTATTTT; cdr3_aa: CASSYSEAQVGDTQYF
v_call: TRBV6-6; clone_size: -; j_call: TRBJ1-3; d_call: -; cdr3_nt: TGTGCCAGCAGCGGGAGTGGAGACACCATATATTTT; cdr3_aa: CASSGSGDTIYF
v_call: TRBV19; clone_size: -; j_call: TRBJ1-2; d_call: -; cdr3_nt: TGTGCCAGTAGTCCGGGCAATGCTGCCTATGGCTACACCTTC; cdr3_aa: CASSPGNAAYGYTF
v_call: TRBV4-3; clone_size: -; j_call: TRBJ2-2; d_call: TRBD2; cdr3_nt: TGCGCCAGCGGGCGGACTAGCGGGAGCGCCGGGGAGCTGTTTTTT; cdr3_aa: CASGRTSGSAGELFF
v_call: TRBV19; clone_size: -; j_call: TRBJ2-7; d_call: TRBD1; cdr3_nt: TGTGCCAGTAGTATTCACAGGGGCAACGAGCAGTACTTC; cdr3_aa: CASSIHRGNEQYF
v_call: TRBV7-9; clone_size: -; j_call: TRBJ2-7; d_call: -; cdr3_nt: TGTGCCAGCAGCTTAGTAAGCGATGAGCAGTACTTC; cdr3_aa: CASSLVSDEQYF
v_call: TRBV6-1; clone_size: -; j_call: TRBJ2-5; d_call: -; cdr3_nt: TGTGCCAGCAGTGAAGCGTCCAGGGCTAAAGAGACCCAGTACTTC; cdr3_aa: CASSEASRAKETQYF
v_call: TRBV14; clone_size: -; j_call: TRBJ1-1; d_call: -; cdr3_nt: TGTGCCAGCAGTCGAGGGTTGAACACTGAAGCTTTCTTT; cdr3_aa: CASSRGLNTEAFF
v_call: TRBV6-5; clone_size: -; j_call: TRBJ1-2; d_call: TRBD1; cdr3_nt: TGTGCCAGCAGTTACTTCGGGACAGCTAACTATGGCTACACCTTC; cdr3_aa: CASSYFGTANYGYTF
v_call: TRBV4-1; clone_size: -; j_call: TRBJ2-7; d_call: TRBD2; cdr3_nt: TGCGCCAGCAGCCATCCGGGACTAGCTTCCGAGCAGTACTTC; cdr3_aa: CASSHPGLASEQYF
v_call: TRBV28; clone_size: -; j_call: TRBJ2-5; d_call: -; cdr3_nt: TGTGCTGAGGGGGAGACCCAGTACTTC; cdr3_aa: CAEGETQYF
v_call: TRBV11-3; clone_size: -; j_call: TRBJ2-7; d_call: TRBD1; cdr3_nt: TGTGCCAGCAGCTTGGGACAGGGCATCCACGAGCAGTACTTC; cdr3_aa: CASSLGQGIHEQYF
v_call: TRBV5-6; clone_size: -; j_call: TRBJ1-5; d_call: -; cdr3_nt: TGTGCCAGCAGCCGAGGCAGGAATAGCAATCAGCCCCAGCATTTT; cdr3_aa: CASSRGRNSNQPQHF
v_call: TRBV9; clone_size: -; j_call: TRBJ2-7; d_call: -; cdr3_nt: TGTGCCAGCAGCGTCCCGGGGCCTTACGAGCAGTACTTC; cdr3_aa: CASSVPGPYEQYF
v_call: TRBV27; clone_size: once; j_call: TRBJ2-5; d_call: TRBD1; cdr3_nt: TGTGCCAGCAGTCCCACGACAGGGGTCGGGGAGACCCAGTACTTC; cdr3_aa: CASSPTTGVGETQYF
v_call: TRBV29-1; clone_size: -; j_call: TRBJ2-1; d_call: -; cdr3_nt: TGCAGCGTTGAAGATCGGCGGCCAGGCAGGTACAATGAGCAGTTCTTC; cdr3_aa: CSVEDRRPGRYNEQFF
v_call: TRBV19; clone_size: once; j_call: TRBJ1-3; d_call: -; cdr3_nt: TGTGCCAGTAGTATTGACTCTGGAAACACCATATATTTT; cdr3_aa: CASSIDSGNTIYF
v_call: TRBV10-3; clone_size: -; j_call: TRBJ1-1; d_call: -; cdr3_nt: TGTGCCATCAGTGAGATGGACGGTGGGGGCCAGAACACTGAAGCTTTCTTT; cdr3_aa: CAISEMDGGGQNTEAFF
v_call: TRBV30; clone_size: -; j_call: TRBJ2-3; d_call: -; cdr3_nt: TGTGCCTGGAGTGGCCGCCGTGGAAGCACAGATACGCAGTATTTT; cdr3_aa: CAWSGRRGSTDTQYF
v_call: TRBV5-1; clone_size: -; j_call: TRBJ2-5; d_call: -; cdr3_nt: TGCGCCAGCAGCTTGGCTGGGGCCATAGGTCGGGAGACCCAGTACTTC; cdr3_aa: CASSLAGAIGRETQYF
v_call: TRBV30; clone_size: -; j_call: TRBJ1-2; d_call: -; cdr3_nt: TGTGCCTGGAATACCGGGCCCCGCTACACCTTC; cdr3_aa: CAWNTGPRYTF
v_call: TRBV11-3; clone_size: -; j_call: TRBJ2-1; d_call: -; cdr3_nt: TGTGCCAGCAGCTTAGAGTCGACCCTCTCCTACAATGAGCAGTTCTTC; cdr3_aa: CASSLESTLSYNEQFF
v_call: TRBV5-3; clone_size: -; j_call: TRBJ2-1; d_call: -; cdr3_nt: TGTGCCAGAAGCTTGGTATACAGTCCGGACAATGAGCAGTTCTTC; cdr3_aa: CARSLVYSPDNEQFF
v_call: TRBV7-2; clone_size: -; j_call: TRBJ1-4; d_call: -; cdr3_nt: TGTGCCAGCAGCTACACAGCTGTAGGAAAACTGTTTTTT; cdr3_aa: CASSYTAVGKLFF
v_call: TRBV4-3; clone_size: -; j_call: TRBJ2-7; d_call: TRBD2; cdr3_nt: TGCGCCAGCAGCCGCGGGGGGGAGCAGTACTTC; cdr3_aa: CASSRGGEQYF
v_call: TRBV4-2; clone_size: once; j_call: TRBJ1-5; d_call: -; cdr3_nt: TGTGCCAGCAGCCAAGAACAGGATCAGCCCCAGCATTTT; cdr3_aa: CASSQEQDQPQHF
v_call: TRBV7-2; clone_size: -; j_call: TRBJ2-7; d_call: -; cdr3_nt: TGTGCCAGCAGCTTAGATCGAAGTTCCCACGAGCAGTACTTC; cdr3_aa: CASSLDRSSHEQYF
v_call: TRBV30; clone_size: -; j_call: TRBJ2-2; d_call: -; cdr3_nt: TGTGCCTGGACACGGGGGAACACCGGGGAGCTGTTTTTT; cdr3_aa: CAWTRGNTGELFF
v_call: TRBV5-6; clone_size: -; j_call: TRBJ1-6; d_call: -; cdr3_nt: TGTGCCAGCAGCTTGGTCCAGGGCGGCGGTTCACCCCTCCACTTT; cdr3_aa: CASSLVQGGGSPLHF
v_call: TRBV10-3; clone_size: -; j_call: TRBJ1-1; d_call: TRBD1; cdr3_nt: TGTGCCATCAGGGCACGGGACAGGGCGCTGAACACTGAAGCTTTCTTT; cdr3_aa: CAIRARDRALNTEAFF